Below are 32 T cell receptor beta chains sequenced from a single sample in a study of T cell changes during pregnancy in multiple sclerosis. Libraries were prepared by immunoSEQ multiplex PCR; TCRdb keeps only in-frame clonotypes and omits some of them. The sample has tens of thousands of clones, roughly 92% seen once. What was sequenced was peripheral blood. These receptor sequences come from a female donor with multiple sclerosis, enrolled in a pregnancy study.

V usage is TRBV27 and J usage is TRBJ2-7; TRBD2 is a possible D gene (5 bases). V was clipped by 6 bases and J by 6 bases, with 24 bases between them. CDR1 is MNHEY, CDR2 SMNVEV, per germline (reference sequence). The CDR3 loop spans 16 amino acids. This CDR3 reads CASSPTMAGGPGEQYF. The CDR3 DNA is TGTGCCAGCAGCCCTACTATGGCTGGAGGTCCGGGCGAGCAGTACTTC.

This clone was seen only once. The V gene is TRBV5-6, the J gene TRBJ2-7; tentatively, D is TRBD1 or TRBD2 (5 bases each). The CDR3 length is 14 residues. The V end lost 4 bases, the J end lost 3 bases, and 14 bases lay between the germline ends. Germline V gives CDR1 SGHDT, CDR2 YYEEEE. The CDR3 loop is CASSPGTPDYEQYF. CDR3 bases: TGTGCCAGCAGCCCCGGGACGCCGGACTACGAGCAGTACTTC.

V is TRBV5-4 and J is TRBJ1-3; no clear D. Germline V gene sequence: CDR1 SGHNT, CDR2 YYREEE (reference sequence). CDR3 size: 15 residues. V dropped 2 bases and J dropped 0 bases, with 9 bases sitting between them. The CDR3 protein is CASSLDMSSGNTIYF. The CDR3 DNA is TGTGCCAGCAGCTTAGACATGAGCTCTGGAAACACCATATATTTT.

The rearrangement joins TRBV7-2 to TRBJ2-7, with 13 nucleotides matching TRBD2. Germline CDR1 SGHTA, CDR2 FQGNSA. V lost 0 bases and J lost 4; bases outside the gene matches: 6. The CDR3 sequence is 17 residues long. CDR3 coding DNA: TGTGCCAGCAGCTTAGCCCCGGGACTAGCGGGATCGTACGAGCAGTACTTC. It encodes CASSLAPGLAGSYEQYF.

The chain recombines TRBV7-2 with TRBJ1-1; tentatively, D is TRBD1 (6 bases). Trimming removed 10 bases at V and 3 bases at J, with 12 bases between. Germline V gives CDR1 SGHTA, CDR2 FQGNSA. The length of the CDR3 is 12 residues. The CDR3 region is CATRQDHTEAFF. DNA of the CDR3: TGTGCCACCAGACAGGACCACACTGAAGCTTTCTTT.

V gene TRBV5-1 combines with J gene TRBJ1-2; the D gene is possibly TRBD1 (5 bases). Germline assignment: CDR1 SGHRS and CDR2 YFSETQ. Between the trimmed V and J ends, which lost 0 bases and 4 bases, there was a span of 16 bases. CDR3 length: 16 residues. The CDR3 DNA sequence: TGCGCCAGCAGCTTGGACGGGCAGGGAACGGCCTATGGCTACACCTTC. Its translation is CASSLDGQGTAYGYTF.

The CDR3 here is CASSSTSYNEQFF. CDR3 bases: TGCGCCAGCAGCTCGACTAGCTACAATGAGCAGTTCTTC. The chain joins TRBV5-1 to TRBJ2-1; perhaps TRBD2 as D (6 bases). This CDR3 comprises 13 residues. CDR1 is SGHRS and CDR2 is YFSETQ in the germline V gene. V lost 3 bases, J lost 3 bases, and 7 bases lay in between.

The gene calls are TRBV5-1 and TRBJ2-1; 12 nucleotides line up with TRBD2. Looked up from germline, CDR1 is SGHRS and CDR2 is YFSETQ. V trimming: 0 bases; J trimming: 7 bases; junction bases outside the gene matches: 2. The CDR3 runs to 15 residues. Written as DNA, the CDR3 is TGCGCCAGCAGCTTGGGGCTAGCGGGAGGGAATGAGCAGTTCTTC. Encoded protein: CASSLGLAGGNEQFF.

The J gene is TRBJ1-5, the V gene TRBV10-3; D might be TRBD1 (6 bases). The CDR3 spans 13 residues. The V end lost 7 bases, the J end lost 5 bases, and 12 bases lay between the germline ends. Germline CDR1 and CDR2: ENHRY and SYGVKD. The CDR3 DNA reads as TGTGCCATCACCCCAGACAGGTATCAGCCCCAGCATTTT. Amino acid sequence: CAITPDRYQPQHF.

The chain has TRBV7-9 and TRBJ1-3; D not certain. V was cut by 2 bases and J by 0 bases, with 8 bases left in between. The CDR3 is 15 residues long. Looked up from germline, CDR1 is SEHNR and CDR2 is FQNEAQ (reference sequence). This CDR3 is CASSLMGSSGNTIYF. The CDR3 coding sequence is TGTGCCAGCAGCTTAATGGGGAGCTCTGGAAACACCATATATTTT.

The chain couples TRBV9 to TRBJ2-1; 11 nucleotides agree with TRBD2. With V trimmed by 4 bases and J by 2 bases, 5 bases remained unmatched. This CDR3 region has 16 residues. Germline lookup yields CDR1 SGDLS and CDR2 YYNGEE. CDR3 protein: CASSTRLAGTYNEQFF. The CDR3 DNA reads TGTGCCAGCAGCACCCGACTAGCGGGAACCTACAATGAGCAGTTCTTC.

The chain has TRBV10-3 and TRBJ2-3; 15 bases are shared with TRBD2. V lost 5 bases, J lost 6 bases, and 6 bases stayed unmatched. The germline gives CDR1 ENHRY, CDR2 SYGVKD. This CDR3 spans 16 amino acids. CDR3 nucleotides: TGTGCCATCAGTTCCTCCGGGACTAGCGGGAGGGATACGCAGTATTTT. Translated: CAISSSGTSGRDTQYF.

V is TRBV18 and J is TRBJ2-1; D call uncertain. V lost 4 bases and J lost 1, with 11 bases in between. This CDR3 is 15 amino acids long. CDR1 and CDR2 (germline): KGHSH, LQKENI. The CDR3: CASSLLGASYNEQFF. CDR3 nucleotides: TGTGCCAGCTCACTGTTAGGCGCGTCCTACAATGAGCAGTTCTTC.

This clone was detected once. This chain uses TRBV7-8 with TRBJ2-3; possible D gene TRBD2, 5 bases. The CDR3 is 13 amino acids. V dropped 1 base and J dropped 6 bases, with 8 bases sitting between them. Germline lookup yields CDR1 SGHVS and CDR2 FQNEAQ. CDR3 loop: CASSLGRRDTQYF. The CDR3 DNA is TGTGCCAGCAGCTTAGGACGGAGGGATACGCAGTATTTT. Complete variable domain (other parts from reference TRBV7-8 and TRBJ2-3): GAGVSQSPRYKVAKRGQDVALRCDPISGHVSLFWYQQALGQGPEFLTYFQNEAQLDKSGLPSDRFFAERPEGSVSTLKIQRTQQEDSAVYLCASSLGRRDTQYFGPGTRLTVL.

The V and J genes are TRBV25-1 and TRBJ2-3; tentatively, D is TRBD1 (6 bases). V lost 5 bases and J 4 bases, leaving 22 bases between the germline ends. CDR1 and CDR2 (germline): MGHDK, SYGVNS. The CDR3 runs to 17 residues. The CDR3 loop is CASSHLQGYEGADTQYF. CDR3 nucleotides: TGTGCCAGCAGTCACCTTCAGGGGTATGAGGGCGCAGATACGCAGTATTTT.

The gene calls are TRBV15 and TRBJ2-2; D might be TRBD1 (7 bases). The CDR3 spans 16 residues. Germline values: CDR1 LNHNV, CDR2 YYDKDF (reference sequence). The V end was cut by 0 bases, the J end by 0 bases, with 8 bases between. CDR3 region: CATSRDRGANTGELFF. Written as DNA, the CDR3 is TGTGCCACCAGCAGAGACAGGGGGGCGAACACCGGGGAGCTGTTTTTT.

The V and J genes are TRBV6-4 and TRBJ2-3, with D maybe TRBD2 (6 bases). Trimming removed 4 bases at V and 2 bases at J, with 13 bases between. The CDR3 runs to 15 residues. From germline, CDR1 is MRHNA and CDR2 SNTAGT. CDR3 in amino acids: CASSGGTGDTDTQYF. CDR3 sequence (DNA): TGTGCCAGCAGTGGGGGGACTGGGGACACAGATACGCAGTATTTT.

The V and J genes are TRBV4-1 and TRBJ1-1; weak D call: TRBD1 (6 bases). In germline, CDR1 is MGHRA, CDR2 YSYEKL. The germline V and J ends were trimmed by 0 bases and 1 base, with 9 bases remaining between them. This CDR3 has 15 residues. This CDR3 is CASSQDRGGNTEAFF. CDR3 nucleotide sequence: TGCGCCAGCAGCCAAGATAGGGGGGGGAACACTGAAGCTTTCTTT.

This rearrangement joins TRBV6-5 to TRBJ1-1; D call uncertain. This CDR3 contains 14 residues. Germline V gene data show CDR1 as MNHEY and CDR2 as SVGAGI. Between the trimmed V and J ends, which lost 6 bases and 0 bases, there was a span of 11 bases. The CDR3 nucleotides read TGTGCCAGCAGGCCGAATTTGGTGAACACTGAAGCTTTCTTT. Translation: CASRPNLVNTEAFF.

The chain links TRBV4-2 to TRBJ2-7, with 8 nucleotides matching TRBD2. The CDR3 has 15 residues. The V segment lost 4 bases and the J segment 4 bases; nucleotides outside the gene matches: 9. Germline lookup yields CDR1 LGHNA and CDR2 YNFKEQ. CDR3 sequence: CASSLGVGLVYEQYF. Written as DNA, the CDR3 is TGTGCCAGCAGCCTCGGGGTGGGACTAGTGTACGAGCAGTACTTC.

This rearrangement joins TRBV7-9 to TRBJ2-3, with TRBD2 matching 9 bases. Germline loops: CDR1 SEHNR, CDR2 FQNEAQ (reference sequence). The CDR3 loop spans 16 amino acids. J was trimmed by 2 bases and V by 1 base; bases with no gene match: 4. The CDR3 coding sequence is TGTGCCAGCAGCTTAGTCCCTAGCGGGGTCACAGATACGCAGTATTTT. The encoded protein is CASSLVPSGVTDTQYF.

The gene calls are TRBV4-2 and TRBJ2-7, with 7 nucleotides matching TRBD1. With V trimmed by 4 bases and J by 4 bases, 7 bases remained unmatched. CDR3 length: 14 amino acids. The germline CDR1 and CDR2 sequences are LGHNA and YNFKEQ. The CDR3: CASSLDRADYEQYF. The CDR3 coding sequence is TGTGCCAGCAGCCTAGACAGGGCGGATTACGAGCAGTACTTC.

The rearrangement uses TRBV6-5 and TRBJ1-2; D perhaps matches TRBD1 (6 bases). CDR3 length equals 14 residues. The germline gives CDR1 MNHEY, CDR2 SVGAGI. Trimming shortened V by 0 bases and J by 7 bases, and 12 bases separated the two germline ends. The chain's CDR3 is CASSYSTGFSGYTF. CDR3 bases: TGTGCCAGCAGTTACTCGACAGGTTTTAGTGGCTACACCTTC.

This clone was recorded only once. The rearrangement uses TRBV28 and TRBJ2-3; D remains ambiguous. The CDR3 extends over 13 amino acids. V lost 3 bases to trimming and J lost 5 bases, with 9 bases between them. Per germline, CDR1 MDHEN and CDR2 SYDVKM. The CDR3 spells CASSFPPVDTQYF. The CDR3 DNA reads as TGTGCCAGCAGTTTCCCCCCCGTAGATACGCAGTATTTT. The full variable domain, rest sourced from reference TRBV28 and TRBJ2-3, is DVKVTQSSRYLVKRTGEKVFLECVQDMDHENMFWYRQDPGLGLRLIYFSYDVKMKEKGDIPEGYSVSREKKERFSLILESASTNQTSMYLCASSFPPVDTQYFGPGTRLTVL.

The genes are TRBV6-4 and TRBJ2-2; TRBD2 agrees at 7 bases. V lost 0 bases and J lost 0; bases outside the gene matches: 4. Germline V gives CDR1 MRHNA, CDR2 SNTAGT. The CDR3 spans 17 residues. The CDR3 reads CASSDSLAIANTGELFF. DNA for the CDR3: TGTGCCAGCAGTGACTCACTAGCGATAGCGAACACCGGGGAGCTGTTTTTT.

The rearrangement uses TRBV5-6 and TRBJ2-1; D unclear. V was shortened by 2 bases and J by 9 bases, with 9 bases between the two germline ends. The V gene's germline CDR1 is SGHDT and CDR2 YYEEEE. This CDR3 has 12 amino acids. The CDR3 spells CASSFIDPEQFF. The CDR3, as DNA: TGTGCCAGCAGCTTTATCGACCCTGAGCAGTTCTTC.

This sequence joins TRBV25-1 and TRBJ2-3; D is tentatively TRBD1 or TRBD2 (6 bases each). Trimming left V 4 bases short and J 14 bases short, with 16 bases between. Germline V gene sequence: CDR1 MGHDK, CDR2 SYGVNS. The CDR3 runs to 12 residues. The CDR3 spells CASSGYGGPPYF. DNA for the CDR3: TGTGCCAGCAGTGGGTATGGGGGGCCACCGTATTTT.

The table lists this clone with a count of one. V and J are TRBV5-1 and TRBJ2-2; possible D gene TRBD1, 5 bases. Trimming cost V 0 bases and J 6 bases, with 9 bases left between them. The CDR3 extends over 14 amino acids. The germline V gene encodes CDR1 SGHRS and CDR2 YFSETQ. The CDR3 DNA reads as TGCGCCAGCAGCTTGGCAGGGATCCCCGGGGAGCTGTTTTTT. As protein: CASSLAGIPGELFF.

The chain has TRBV7-9 and TRBJ2-3; D gene ambiguous. Trimming took off 1 base at V and 0 bases at J, with 8 bases between the two ends. The CDR3 totals 15 residues. Germline assignment: CDR1 SEHNR and CDR2 FQNEAQ (reference sequence). DNA for the CDR3: TGTGCCAGCAGCTTAGAAGGTGCTAGCACAGATACGCAGTATTTT. This sequence encodes CASSLEGASTDTQYF.

In nucleotides, the CDR3 is TGTGCCAGCAGCGTAGGGGCACTGAACACTGAAGCTTTCTTT. It translates to CASSVGALNTEAFF. This sequence joins TRBV9 and TRBJ1-1, with D uncertain. The germline CDR1 and CDR2 sequences are SGDLS and YYNGEE. The CDR3 extends over 14 amino acids. Deletions cut 0 bases from V and 0 bases from J, with 6 bases between.

The chain is built from TRBV4-1 and TRBJ2-7; TRBD1 is a possible D gene (6 bases). CDR1 and CDR2 from the germline V gene are MGHRA and YSYEKL. V lost 0 bases and J lost 0, with 12 bases in between. CDR3 length equals 16 residues. The CDR3 nucleotides are TGCGCCAGCAGCCAAGATACAGGGTCTAGCTCCTACGAGCAGTACTTC. This gives the protein CASSQDTGSSSYEQYF.

The chain combines TRBV5-5 with TRBJ1-5, with D possibly TRBD1 on 5 matching bases. There are 15 residues in the CDR3. V was pared by 1 base and J by 4 bases, with 12 bases between. From germline, CDR1 is SGHKS and CDR2 YYEKEE (reference sequence). The CDR3 sequence is CASSLYPDINQPQHF. In nucleotides, the CDR3 is TGTGCCAGCAGCTTGTACCCGGACATAAATCAGCCCCAGCATTTT.